The subject of this entry is one T cell receptor (beta chain). Germline V CDR1 and CDR2: SGHRS, YFSETQ. Trimming shortened V by 3 bases and J by 8 bases, and 17 bases separated the two germline ends. The CDR3 runs 14 residues. Each sample yielded at least 5.5 micrograms of PBMC total RNA. The entry originates in a study of blood T cells in healthy people across ages. A J-beta primer mix and a sample-barcoded 5' primer were used in a second PCR of about 7 to 11 cycles. MiXCR, run by TCRdb on the 5' RACE reads, gives a single entry per CDR3 protein. This table holds more than 750,000 distinct CDR3 sequences, about 28% found once. These same records also appear under a second study, on T cells of mothers and their children.

The sequenced material came from blood. This rearrangement joins TRBV5-1 to TRBJ1-2; TRBD1 might be the D (5 bases). The clonotype comes from a woman aged 40 to 50 in good health. CDR3 sequence (DNA): TGCGCCAGCAGCTCCCCAGCGGGGGGGGAGGGCTACACCTTC. This gives the protein CASSSPAGGEGYTF.